This TCR beta chain was captured in a study of T cell responses to AZD1222 COVID-19 vaccine. Study-wide results and caveats: Vaccine-related CD4 TCRs covered spike, predominating at 160-218 and 743-854. After two AZD1222 doses, spike-specific TCR breadth and depth rose versus day 0. It should be noted that donors were predominantly white British and more often female, and clonal diversity was possibly underestimated.

As regards this clone: Its specificity is not known.

The CDR3 has 13 residues. The V gene's germline CDR1 is LGHNA and CDR2 YSLEER. The germline V and J ends were trimmed by 4 bases and 9 bases, with 13 bases remaining between them. Assay used: immunoSEQ multiplex PCR; TCRdb lists only in-frame clones, some missing. The sample lists roughly 100,000 clones; 70% to 90% were seen once. The material was peripheral blood, obtained on day 0 of AZD1222 vaccination. This receptor was taken from an adult in good health. The chain employs TRBV4-3 and TRBJ1-5; D is unresolved. The CDR3 loop reads CASSPRGGTPQHF. The CDR3 nucleotides are TGCGCCAGCAGCCCTCGGGGAGGTACGCCCCAGCATTTT.